This T cell receptor beta chain was identified during a study of T cells in Graves' hyperthyroidism and ophthalmopathy. The study, taken as a whole, reports: The model forecast ophthalmopathy, anticipating it by a median approximately 6 months before onset. Researchers report that a 13 V-J model separated ophthalmopathy from stable hyperthyroidism.

A NOSPECS grade of at least 4, a Clinical Activity Score of at least 3 and duration under 3 months were recorded in ophthalmopathy patients. Using 9.5 to 10 ml of fresh peripheral blood, PBMCs were prepared. This CDR3 has 15 amino acids. The V gene end was trimmed by 6 bases and the J gene end by 7 bases; junction bases not matched to a gene: 8. Using RNA transcripts as the source, TCR beta CDR3 regions were amplified. The TCR CDR3 first-round RT-PCR relied on the HTBI primer set. TCRdb processed the multiplex PCR reads anew with MiXCR; each CDR3 protein has one entry. The repertoire holds about 610,000 distinct CDR3 sequences, with about 16% as singletons. Ten or more counts support this clonotype. Its antigen is not identified.

The specimen sequenced was blood. The sequence came from a woman in her forties with Graves' ophthalmopathy. The chain carries TRBV12-3 or TRBV12-4 and TRBJ2-2, with 10 bases matching TRBD1. The CDR3 spells CASSLDRGLFGELFF. Written as DNA, the CDR3 is TGTGCCAGCAGCCTCGACAGGGGGCTTTTCGGGGAGCTGTTTTTT.